A single sample gave rise to the 29 T cell receptor beta chains below, sequenced in a study of neurological immune-mediated disorders. TCRdb re-analysed the 5' RACE reads in MiXCR, keeping a single row per CDR3 protein. The profile shows roughly 36,000 distinct CDR3 sequences, 6% to 7.5% of them singletons. Sequences were obtained from CD4+ T cells from blood. These receptors were taken from a man aged 45-60 years in good health.

This clonotype appeared many times. CDR3 in amino acids: CATSRDLQGIETQYF. CDR3 nucleotide sequence: TGTGCCACCAGCAGAGATCTACAGGGGATAGAGACCCAGTACTTC. The V gene is TRBV15, the J gene TRBJ2-5; 7 nucleotides match TRBD1. CDR1 is LNHNV, CDR2 YYDKDF, per germline (reference sequence). The CDR3 consists of 15 residues. V was pared by 0 bases and J by 4 bases, with 5 bases of the junction left unmatched.

The rearrangement links TRBV11-2 to TRBJ2-4; D remains unclear. Germline assignment: CDR1 SGHAT and CDR2 FQNNGV. CDR3 length equals 14 residues. Trimming shortened V by 2 bases and J by 0 bases, and 5 bases separated the two germline ends. The CDR3 DNA is TGTGCCAGCAGCTTAACACTAGCCAAAAACATTCAGTACTTC. It yields the protein CASSLTLAKNIQYF.

This clonotype was picked up many times. The V call is TRBV20-1, the J call TRBJ2-7; the D gene is possibly TRBD1 (6 bases). The CDR3 consists of 16 residues. V shed 2 bases and J shed 1 base, with 18 bases lying between them. Germline CDR1 DFQATT, CDR2 SNEGSKA (reference sequence). CDR3 loop: CSARIQRGRGSYEQYF. The CDR3 bases are TGCAGTGCTAGAATCCAAAGGGGCAGGGGATCCTACGAGCAGTACTTC.

This clonotype appeared many times. The chain employs TRBV20-1 and TRBJ2-1, with TRBD2 matching over 11 bases. With V trimmed by 6 bases and J by 4 bases, 8 bases remained unmatched. The length of the CDR3 is 15 residues. CDR1 is DFQATT and CDR2 is SNEGSKA in the germline V gene (reference sequence). Here the CDR3 reads CSAQTSGSTYNEQFF. The CDR3 DNA reads TGCAGTGCGCAAACTAGCGGGAGTACGTACAATGAGCAGTTCTTC.

This clonotype was seen repeatedly, ten times or more. V is TRBV18 and J is TRBJ2-1, with TRBD2 identical over 12 bases. Germline V gene sequence: CDR1 KGHSH, CDR2 LQKENI. V was pared by 6 bases and J by 6 bases, with 6 bases of the junction left unmatched. The CDR3 sequence is 15 residues long. CDR3 protein: CASSASSGRANEQFF. In nucleotides, the CDR3 is TGTGCCAGCTCGGCATCTAGCGGGAGGGCCAATGAGCAGTTCTTC.

This clonotype was counted ten times or more. This chain links TRBV6-5 with TRBJ2-2; D remains unclear. CDR3 length: 15 amino acids. V dropped 0 bases and J dropped 4 bases, with 9 bases sitting between them. Germline-derived CDR1 and CDR2 are MNHEY and SVGAGI. CDR3 amino acids: CASSYSYHITGELFF. The CDR3 DNA reads as TGTGCCAGCAGTTACTCTTACCATATCACCGGGGAGCTGTTTTTT.

This clonotype was counted many times. This chain connects TRBV19 to TRBJ2-1; 7 bases are shared with TRBD2. Germline trimming cut 1 base from V and 0 bases from J; bases unmatched to any gene: 6. Germline V CDR1 and CDR2: LNHDA, SQIVND (reference sequence). The CDR3 has 17 amino acids. The CDR3 nucleotides are TGTGCCAGTAGTATAGGTCGGGGCGGGAGCTCCTACAATGAGCAGTTCTTC. It is translated as CASSIGRGGSSYNEQFF.

This clonotype occurred many times. This chain links TRBV29-1 with TRBJ2-3, with 9 nucleotides matching TRBD1. Per germline, CDR1 SQVTM and CDR2 ANQGSEA. V shed 0 bases and J 6 bases; nucleotides not matched to a gene: 10. This CDR3 is 16 amino acids long. The CDR3 bases are TGCAGCGTTGAAGATTTGAAGACAGGGGGTCAGGATACGCAGTATTTT. Its translation: CSVEDLKTGGQDTQYF.

The sample holds many counts of this clonotype. The CDR3 region is CSVARDTAYEQYF. For the CDR3, the DNA is TGCAGCGTGGCTCGGGACACCGCCTACGAGCAGTACTTC. The chain uses TRBV29-1 and TRBJ2-7; D may be TRBD1 (6 bases). The CDR3 sequence is 13 residues long. CDR1 is SQVTM, CDR2 ANQGSEA, per germline. V was shortened by 6 bases and J by 2 bases, with 14 bases between the two germline ends.

At least ten counts were recorded for this clonotype. This chain links TRBV20-1 with TRBJ2-7; the match to TRBD2 covers 11 bases. V was clipped by 6 bases and J by 2 bases; unmatched bases: 9. Germline V gene sequence: CDR1 DFQATT, CDR2 SNEGSKA (reference sequence). The CDR3 is made up of 15 amino acids. CDR3 in DNA: TGCAGTGCGAACTTCCCGGGACTAGCGGCCTACGAGCAGTACTTC. Protein sequence: CSANFPGLAAYEQYF.

This clonotype was seen repeatedly, ten times or more. The chain joins TRBV20-1 to TRBJ2-4, with D uncertain. The CDR3 is 13 residues long. Trimming removed 5 bases from V and 2 bases from J, with 10 bases in between. The germline gives CDR1 DFQATT, CDR2 SNEGSKA (reference sequence). DNA of the CDR3: TGCAGTGCTGGACCAACAACCAAAAACATTCAGTACTTC. This gives the protein CSAGPTTKNIQYF.

There are many counts of this clonotype. The chain combines TRBV7-2 with TRBJ2-7; tentatively, D is TRBD1 or TRBD2 (5 bases each). This CDR3 has 12 residues. CDR1 is SGHTA, CDR2 FQGNSA, per germline. The V end lost 5 bases, the J end lost 3 bases, and 8 bases lay between the germline ends. This chain's CDR3 is CASSEGLYEQYF. In DNA form, the CDR3 reads TGTGCCAGCAGCGAGGGGCTCTACGAGCAGTACTTC.

This clonotype was observed a handful of times. The J gene is TRBJ2-5, the V gene TRBV15; a weak D match, TRBD2 (6 bases). Germline V lookup: CDR1 LNHNV, CDR2 YYDKDF (reference sequence). With 2 bases removed from V and 3 bases from J, the gap between germline ends came to 7 bases. The CDR3 covers 13 residues. The CDR3 reads CATSRRTKETQYF. DNA for the CDR3: TGTGCCACCAGCAGACGGACTAAAGAGACCCAGTACTTC. Together with reference TRBV15 and TRBJ2-5, the CDR3 gives the full variable domain: DAMVIQNPRYQVTQFGKPVTLSCSQTLNHNVMYWYQQKSSQAPKLLFHYYDKDFNNEADTPDNFQSRRPNTSFCFLDIRSPGLGDTAMYLCATSRRTKETQYFGPGTRLLVL.

The table lists this clonotype with many counts. V and J are TRBV21-1 and TRBJ2-1. TRBV21-1 is designated a pseudogene. The CDR3 sequence is 16 residues long. The CDR3 region has the DNA TGTGCCAGCAGCAAAGTCTTAAGGGTATGCGGCAATGAGCAGTTCTTC. Its protein is CASSKVLRVCGNEQFF.

This clonotype was counted many times. The chain employs TRBV5-1 and TRBJ2-7, with TRBD1 identical over 9 bases. The V segment lost 4 bases and the J segment 0 bases; nucleotides outside the gene matches: 5. From germline, CDR1 is SGHRS and CDR2 YFSETQ. The CDR3 contains 15 residues. The CDR3 DNA is TGCGCCAGCAGCCAAGGACAGGGGTCCTCCTACGAGCAGTACTTC. It translates to CASSQGQGSSYEQYF.

This clonotype was seen many times. The rearrangement links TRBV5-1 to TRBJ1-1; no clear D gene. The CDR3 spans 13 residues. The germline V and J ends were trimmed by 5 bases and 0 bases, with 8 bases remaining between them. CDR1 is SGHRS and CDR2 is YFSETQ in the germline V gene. CDR3 DNA: TGCGCCAGCAGTGCCAGTTTGAACACTGAAGCTTTCTTT. Its translation is CASSASLNTEAFF.

This clonotype was observed many times. This rearrangement joins TRBV20-1 to TRBJ1-2; TRBD1 might be the D (5 bases). The V and J ends lost 0 bases and 3 bases respectively, with 17 bases between them. This CDR3 is 16 amino acids long. Germline CDR1 reads DFQATT; CDR2 reads SNEGSKA (reference sequence). CDR3 in DNA: TGCAGTGCTAGAGATCCCTTGAGGCAGGGATACTATGGCTACACCTTC. Encoded protein: CSARDPLRQGYYGYTF.

This clonotype showed up many times. This chain connects TRBV6-2 or TRBV6-3 to TRBJ2-3, with D unresolved. The germline V and J ends were trimmed by 4 bases and 6 bases, with 11 bases remaining between them. The CDR3 loop spans 13 amino acids. CDR1 and CDR2 from the germline V gene are MNHEY and SVGEGT. The CDR3 DNA reads TGTGCCAGCAGTTTCCCTCTACCCGATACGCAGTATTTT. Translation gives CASSFPLPDTQYF.

This clonotype appeared many times. This chain joins TRBV7-9 and TRBJ1-2; 8 bases match TRBD1. Germline CDR1 is SEHNR and CDR2 is FQNEAQ (reference sequence). There are 12 residues in the CDR3. With 4 bases clipped from V and 8 bases from J, the junction kept 3 bases outside the gene matches. The CDR3 DNA reads as TGTGCCAGCAGCTGGGGACAGGACGGCTACACCTTC. Encoded protein: CASSWGQDGYTF.

This clonotype has ten or more counts. The V and J genes are TRBV27 and TRBJ2-1; TRBD1 aligns across 7 bases. The CDR3 consists of 15 residues. V trimming: 4 bases; J trimming: 6 bases; junction bases outside the gene matches: 9. From germline, CDR1 is MNHEY and CDR2 SMNVEV (reference sequence). CDR3 residues: CASSSRQGIINEQFF. For the CDR3, the DNA is TGTGCCAGCAGTTCTCGACAGGGAATCATCAATGAGCAGTTCTTC.

In its sample, this clonotype was seen many times. The chain recombines TRBV10-3 with TRBJ1-4; D is unresolved. The CDR3 spans 13 residues. V lost 8 bases and J lost 4, with 11 bases in between. The germline gives CDR1 ENHRY, CDR2 SYGVKD. The CDR3 DNA reads TGTGCCATCGCACACGCAGTTAATGAAAAACTGTTTTTT. Its protein is CAIAHAVNEKLFF.

This clonotype appeared many times. V usage is TRBV6-5 and J usage is TRBJ2-2; D not certain. The CDR3 loop spans 14 amino acids. CDR1 is MNHEY and CDR2 is SVGAGI in the germline V gene. Trimming stripped 4 bases from V and 4 bases from J, with 10 bases between. The DNA of the CDR3 is TGTGCCAGCAGTTGGCAGTTGGTCACCGGGGAGCTGTTTTTT. Its protein product is CASSWQLVTGELFF.

In this sample, this clonotype turned up many times. CDR3 bases: TGTGCCATCAGGCGATATAGCAATCAGCCCCAGCATTTT. This translates into CAIRRYSNQPQHF. The J gene is TRBJ1-5, the V gene TRBV10-3; D is unresolved. CDR3 size: 13 residues. Trimming left V 6 bases short and J 0 bases short, with 6 bases between. Germline V gene data show CDR1 as ENHRY and CDR2 as SYGVKD.

This clonotype showed up many times. The chain uses TRBV7-2 and TRBJ1-5; D gene uncertain. The CDR3 loop spans 12 amino acids. Germline V gives CDR1 SGHTA, CDR2 FQGNSA. The V end lost 0 bases, the J end lost 7 bases, and 4 bases lay between the germline ends. CDR3 in amino acids: CASSLAGQPQHF. The CDR3 DNA reads TGTGCCAGCAGCTTAGCGGGGCAGCCCCAGCATTTT.

This clonotype showed up many times. The V and J genes are TRBV6-2 or TRBV6-3 and TRBJ2-1; a weak D match, TRBD2 (5 bases). The CDR3 sequence is 15 residues long. Deletions cut 0 bases from V and 8 bases from J, with 14 bases between. From germline, CDR1 is MNHEY and CDR2 SVGEGT. CDR3 sequence (DNA): TGTGCCAGCAGTTACTCGTCGGGAAACACGGATGAGCAGTTCTTC. It is translated as CASSYSSGNTDEQFF.

This clonotype was recorded at least ten times. The rearrangement links TRBV20-1 to TRBJ2-2; D is perhaps TRBD2 (6 bases). Between the trimmed V and J ends, which lost 5 bases and 3 bases, there was a span of 16 bases. The germline V gene has CDR1 DFQATT and CDR2 SNEGSKA (reference sequence). This CDR3 has 15 amino acids. The CDR3 DNA sequence: TGCAGTGCTTCGTCGTCGGGAGTGCACACCGGGGAGCTGTTTTTT. As protein: CSASSSGVHTGELFF.

Comment on this clonotype: At one end, the junction sequence differs from germline, possibly due to a read error. The chain has TRBV28 and TRBJ2-7; 8 bases are a match to TRBD2. The CDR3 is 14 amino acids. The germline CDR1 and CDR2 sequences are MDHEN and SYDVKM. The CDR3 reads CASSMSGSSYKQYF. Here the CDR3 DNA reads TGTGCCAGCAGCATGAGCGGGAGCTCCTACAAGCAGTACTTC.

The chain couples TRBV5-1 to TRBJ2-2; 15 bases line up with TRBD2. Losses at the gene ends were 2 bases for V and 4 bases for J; bases not matched to a gene: 6. Germline V gene data show CDR1 as SGHRS and CDR2 as YFSETQ. The CDR3 length is 18 residues. The CDR3 coding sequence is TGCGCCAGCAGCTTAGGACTAGCGGGAGGGCCATTCACCGGGGAGCTGTTTTTT. Its translation is CASSLGLAGGPFTGELFF.

This clonotype came up many times. V usage is TRBV20-1 and J usage is TRBJ2-7; 7 nucleotides align to TRBD1. Germline-derived CDR1 and CDR2 are DFQATT and SNEGSKA (reference sequence). Trimming took 3 bases from V and 3 from J; bases not matched to a gene: 11. The CDR3 has 15 amino acids. CDR3 sequence reads: CSASGSSSGGYEQYF. DNA for the CDR3: TGCAGTGCTAGTGGTAGCAGTTCAGGGGGCTACGAGCAGTACTTC.